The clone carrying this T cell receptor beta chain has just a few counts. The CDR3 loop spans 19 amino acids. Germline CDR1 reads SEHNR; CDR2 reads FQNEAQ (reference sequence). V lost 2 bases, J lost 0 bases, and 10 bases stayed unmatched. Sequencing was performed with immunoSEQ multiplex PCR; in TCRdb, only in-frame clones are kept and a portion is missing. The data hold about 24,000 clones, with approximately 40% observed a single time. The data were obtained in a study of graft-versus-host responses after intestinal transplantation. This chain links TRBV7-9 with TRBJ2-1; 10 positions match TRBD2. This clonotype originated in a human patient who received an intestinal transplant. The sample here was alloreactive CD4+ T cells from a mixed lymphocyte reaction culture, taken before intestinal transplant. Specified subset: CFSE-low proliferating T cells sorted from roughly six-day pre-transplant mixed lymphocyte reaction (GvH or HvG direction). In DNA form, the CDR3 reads TGTGCCAGCAGCTTACCCTGGGCTAGCGGGAGCTTCTCCTACAATGAGCAGTTCTTC. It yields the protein CASSLPWASGSFSYNEQFF.